This TCR beta chain was captured by sequencing in a study of shared clonotypes between healthy human individuals. This CDR3 is built from 11 residues. Trimming cost V 11 bases and J 8 bases, with 13 bases left between them. CDR1 and CDR2 from the germline V gene are SEHNR and FQNEAQ (reference sequence). Naive CD8 populations comprised CD45RO-negative cells positively selected for CCR7, excluding terminally differentiated effector memory CD45RA+ cells. Only in-frame clones appear in the TCRdb table, and some are missing; sequencing was by immunoSEQ multiplex PCR. Of roughly 850,000 clones listed, 96% are singletons.

The chain is built from TRBV7-9 and TRBJ2-1, with D maybe TRBD2 (6 bases). Sequencing used naive CD8+ T cells sorted from blood. This TCR derives from a man aged 25-40 years in good health. The CDR3 region has the DNA TGTGCCGAGGAGGGCCTAGATGAGCAGTTCTTC. It yields the protein CAEEGLDEQFF.